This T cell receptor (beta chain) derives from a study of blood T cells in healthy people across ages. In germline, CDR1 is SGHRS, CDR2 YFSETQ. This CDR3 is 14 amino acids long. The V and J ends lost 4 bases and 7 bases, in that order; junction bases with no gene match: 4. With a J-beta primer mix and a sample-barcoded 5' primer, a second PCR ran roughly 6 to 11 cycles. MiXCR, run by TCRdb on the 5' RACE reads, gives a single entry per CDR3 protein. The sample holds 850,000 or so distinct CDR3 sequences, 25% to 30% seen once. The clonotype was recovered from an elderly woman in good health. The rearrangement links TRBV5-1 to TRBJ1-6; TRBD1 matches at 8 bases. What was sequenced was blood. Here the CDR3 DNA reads TGCGCCAGCAGCAAACAGGGGGGGAATTCACCCCTCCACTTT. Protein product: CASSKQGGNSPLHF.